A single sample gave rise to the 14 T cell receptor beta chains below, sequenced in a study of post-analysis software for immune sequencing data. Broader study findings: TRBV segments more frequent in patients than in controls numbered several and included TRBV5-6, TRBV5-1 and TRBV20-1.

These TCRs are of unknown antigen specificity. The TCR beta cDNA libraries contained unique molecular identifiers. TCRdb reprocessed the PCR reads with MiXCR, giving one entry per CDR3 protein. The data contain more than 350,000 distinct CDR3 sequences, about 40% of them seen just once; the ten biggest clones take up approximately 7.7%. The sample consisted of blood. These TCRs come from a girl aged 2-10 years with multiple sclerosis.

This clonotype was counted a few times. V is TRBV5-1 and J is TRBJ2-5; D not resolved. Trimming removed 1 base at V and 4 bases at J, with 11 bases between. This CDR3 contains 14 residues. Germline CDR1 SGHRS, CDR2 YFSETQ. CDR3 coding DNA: TGCGCCAGCAGCTTGTTGGTACAGACAGAGACCCAGTACTTC. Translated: CASSLLVQTETQYF. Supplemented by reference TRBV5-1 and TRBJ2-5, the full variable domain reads KAGVTQTPRYLIKTRGQQVTLSCSPISGHRSVSWYQQTPGQGLQFLFEYFSETQRNKGNFPGRFSGRQFSNSRSEMNVSTLELGDSALYLCASSLLVQTETQYFGPGTRLLVL.

The CDR3 protein is CSAKTSGGAHEQFF. The CDR3 DNA follows: TGCAGTGCCAAGACTAGCGGGGGGGCACATGAGCAGTTCTTC. The gene calls are TRBV20-1 and TRBJ2-1, with 14 bases fitting TRBD2. This CDR3 spans 14 amino acids. V lost 6 bases, J lost 8 bases, and 6 bases stayed unmatched. Per the germline V gene, CDR1 is DFQATT and CDR2 is SNEGSKA (reference sequence).

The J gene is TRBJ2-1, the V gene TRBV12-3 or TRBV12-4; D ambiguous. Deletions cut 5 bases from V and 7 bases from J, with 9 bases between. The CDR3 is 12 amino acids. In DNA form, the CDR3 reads TGTGCCAGCAGTCTGACTTGGAATGAGCAGTTCTTC. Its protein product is CASSLTWNEQFF.

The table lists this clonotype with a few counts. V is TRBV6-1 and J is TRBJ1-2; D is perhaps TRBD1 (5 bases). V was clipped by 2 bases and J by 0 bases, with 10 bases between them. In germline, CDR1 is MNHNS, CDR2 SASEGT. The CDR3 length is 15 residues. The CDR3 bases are TGTGCCAGCAGTGAACAGCCCAGGGCTAACTATGGCTACACCTTC. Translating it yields CASSEQPRANYGYTF.

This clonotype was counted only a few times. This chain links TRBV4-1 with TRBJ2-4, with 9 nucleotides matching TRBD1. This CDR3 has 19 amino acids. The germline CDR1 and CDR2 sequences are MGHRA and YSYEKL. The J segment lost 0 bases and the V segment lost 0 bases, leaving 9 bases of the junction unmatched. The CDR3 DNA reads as TGCGCCAGCAGCCAAGATTGGAGGACAGGGGATTTAGCCAAAAACATTCAGTACTTC. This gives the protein CASSQDWRTGDLAKNIQYF.

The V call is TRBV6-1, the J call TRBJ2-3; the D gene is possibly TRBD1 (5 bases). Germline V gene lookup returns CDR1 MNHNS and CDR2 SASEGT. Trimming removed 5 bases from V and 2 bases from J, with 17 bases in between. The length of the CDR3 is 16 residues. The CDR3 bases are TGTGCCAGCAGTAGAGCCGCTGACAGACTCACAGATACGCAGTATTTT. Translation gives CASSRAADRLTDTQYF.

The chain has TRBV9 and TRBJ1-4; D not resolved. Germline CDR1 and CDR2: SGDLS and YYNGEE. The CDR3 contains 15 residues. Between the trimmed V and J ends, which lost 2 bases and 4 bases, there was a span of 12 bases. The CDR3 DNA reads TGTGCCAGCAGCGTCGATTCGGTTATTAATGAAAAACTGTTTTTT. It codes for CASSVDSVINEKLFF.

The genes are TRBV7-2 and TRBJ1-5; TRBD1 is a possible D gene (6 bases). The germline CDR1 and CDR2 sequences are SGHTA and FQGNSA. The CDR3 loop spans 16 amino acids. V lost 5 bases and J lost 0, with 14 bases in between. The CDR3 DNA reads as TGTGCCAGCAGCCCTCGGACAGAGACTAGCAATCAGCCCCAGCATTTT. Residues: CASSPRTETSNQPQHF.

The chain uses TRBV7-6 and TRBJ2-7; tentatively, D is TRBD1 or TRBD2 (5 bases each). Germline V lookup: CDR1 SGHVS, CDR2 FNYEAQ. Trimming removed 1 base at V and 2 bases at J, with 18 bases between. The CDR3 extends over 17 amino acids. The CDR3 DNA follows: TGTGCCAGCAGCTTAGTGCCACCCGGGACGGCGACCTACGAGCAGTACTTC. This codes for CASSLVPPGTATYEQYF. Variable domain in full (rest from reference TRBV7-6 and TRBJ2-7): GAGVSQSPRYKVTKRGQDVALRCDPISGHVSLYWYRQALGQGPEFLTYFNYEAQQDKSGLPNDRFSAERPEGSISTLTIQRTEQRDSAMYRCASSLVPPGTATYEQYFGPGTRLTVT.

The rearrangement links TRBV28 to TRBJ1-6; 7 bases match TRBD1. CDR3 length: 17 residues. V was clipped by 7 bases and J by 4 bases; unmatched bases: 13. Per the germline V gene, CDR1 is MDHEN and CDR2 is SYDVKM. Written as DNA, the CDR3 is TGTGCCAGCACCCCAGTCCCGCAGGGGGGATATAATTCACCCCTCCACTTT. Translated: CASTPVPQGGYNSPLHF.

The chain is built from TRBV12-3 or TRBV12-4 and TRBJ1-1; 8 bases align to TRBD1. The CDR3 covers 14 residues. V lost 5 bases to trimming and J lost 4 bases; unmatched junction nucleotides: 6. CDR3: CASSPRTGPTEAFF. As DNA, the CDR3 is TGTGCCAGCAGTCCCCGGACAGGGCCCACTGAAGCTTTCTTT.

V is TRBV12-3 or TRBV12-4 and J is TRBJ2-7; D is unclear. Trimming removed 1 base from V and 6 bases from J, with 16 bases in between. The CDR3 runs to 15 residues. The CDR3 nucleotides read TGTGCCAGCAGTTTAGGCCCAGAAGGCCGGTCCGAGCAGTACTTC. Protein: CASSLGPEGRSEQYF.

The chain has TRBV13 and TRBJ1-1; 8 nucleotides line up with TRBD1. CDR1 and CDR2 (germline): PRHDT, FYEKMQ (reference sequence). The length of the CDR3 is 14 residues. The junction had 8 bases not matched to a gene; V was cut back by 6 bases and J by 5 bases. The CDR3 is CASSRAGGYTEAFF. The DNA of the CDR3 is TGTGCCAGCAGTCGTGCAGGGGGCTATACTGAAGCTTTCTTT. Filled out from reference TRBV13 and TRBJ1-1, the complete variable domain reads AAGVIQSPRHLIKEKRETATLKCYPIPRHDTVYWYQQGPGQDPQFLISFYEKMQSDKGSIPDRFSAQQFSDYHSELNMSSLELGDSALYFCASSRAGGYTEAFFGQGTRLTVV.

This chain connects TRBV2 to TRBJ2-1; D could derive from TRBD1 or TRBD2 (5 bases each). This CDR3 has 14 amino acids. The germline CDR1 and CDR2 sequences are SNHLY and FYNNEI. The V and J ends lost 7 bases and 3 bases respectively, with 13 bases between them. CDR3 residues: CASKRGDLYNEQFF. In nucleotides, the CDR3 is TGTGCCAGCAAACGAGGGGATCTCTACAATGAGCAGTTCTTC.